The clone carrying this T cell receptor (beta chain) was observed a few times. What it binds is not known. Time point described: patch test 2, 6 weeks after DPC sensitization. Specified treatment: therapeutic diphenylcyclopropenone sensitization with weekly scalp DPC. The starting material, unfractionated whole blood, was used for total RNA extraction. Trimming left V 0 bases short and J 0 bases short, with 14 bases between. The CDR3 extends over 17 amino acids. The germline V gene has CDR1 LGHNA and CDR2 YSLEER. This entry belongs to a study of human T cells and chemical hapten exposure. On the study more broadly: Patients, largely female, had alopecia areata, totalis or universalis. Study outcomes and limitations: Expanded TCRs grouped into significantly more large CDR3 similarity clusters than controls produced.

Each CDR3 protein gets one entry after TCRdb re-called the RACE reads with MiXCR. The sample holds 330,000 or so distinct CDR3 sequences, just under 6.5% seen once. The V call is TRBV4-3, the J call TRBJ1-2; D might be TRBD1 (6 bases). The sequence was obtained from a woman younger than 35 with alopecia areata. Some clones in this sample may be carry-over from other donors' samples. Sequences were derived from whole blood, sampled in connection with sensitization to the hapten diphenylcyclopropenone (DPC). The CDR3 loop is CASSQDFGTPTNYGYTF. DNA for the CDR3: TGCGCCAGCAGCCAAGATTTCGGGACACCTACTAACTATGGCTACACCTTC.